These T cell receptor beta chains were read from a single sample in a study of shared clonotypes between healthy human individuals. Profiling relied on immunoSEQ multiplex PCR, and the TCRdb table lists in-frame clones only, not all of them. The data show about 580,000 clones, about 98% seen once. The sample was naive CD8+ T cells sorted from blood. The receptors shown here come from a young man in good health. Each CDR3 is given with its conserved first and last residue. Fields, in order: D gene, clone size, V gene, J gene, CDR3 protein, CDR3 DNA. D genes are given only for firm matches. Only some rows state a clone size, as once, few, many or a class for expanded clones.

.	.	TRBV5-1	TRBJ2-1	CASSAVGGSSYNEQFF	TGCGCCAGCAGCGCAGTTGGAGGGAGCTCCTACAATGAGCAGTTCTTC
TRBD2	.	TRBV15	TRBJ2-3	CATLAWGGRNTQYF	TGTGCCACCCTGGCGTGGGGCGGGAGAAATACGCAGTATTTT
.	.	TRBV19	TRBJ1-5	CASSIGQGSNQPQHF	TGTGCCAGTAGTATAGGGCAGGGTAGCAATCAGCCCCAGCATTTT
TRBD1	.	TRBV5-5	TRBJ2-6	CASSFRTGPFVSGANVLTF	TGTGCCAGCAGCTTCCGGACAGGACCATTCGTCTCTGGGGCCAACGTCCTGACTTTC
.	.	TRBV4-1	TRBJ1-1	CASRGGRAEVTEAFF	TGCGCCAGCAGGGGAGGGAGGGCGGAGGTCACTGAAGCTTTCTTT
TRBD1	.	TRBV27	TRBJ2-1	CASSLGTGAYNEQFF	TGTGCCAGCAGTTTAGGGACAGGGGCCTACAATGAGCAGTTCTTC
TRBD2	.	TRBV7-9	TRBJ2-1	CASSQLTGTSVNEQFF	TGTGCCAGCAGCCAACTTACCGGGACTAGCGTTAATGAGCAGTTCTTC
.	.	TRBV18	TRBJ2-3	CASSPPAQGPDTQYF	TGTGCCAGCTCACCACCGGCTCAGGGTCCAGATACGCAGTATTTT
.	.	TRBV10-2	TRBJ1-2	CASSESNPFPYGYTF	TGCGCCAGCAGTGAGTCGAATCCGTTTCCATATGGCTACACCTTC
TRBD1	.	TRBV6-5	TRBJ2-2	CASSRTGSGELFF	TGTGCCAGCAGTAGGACAGGGTCCGGGGAGCTGTTTTTT
.	.	TRBV6-5	TRBJ2-7	CASSYRAGGPINEQYF	TGTGCCAGCAGTTACCGCGCTGGGGGCCCGATAAACGAGCAGTACTTC
.	.	TRBV7-9	TRBJ2-3	CASSHQMGGADTQYF	TGTGCCAGCAGCCACCAGATGGGTGGCGCAGATACGCAGTATTTT
TRBD1	.	TRBV13	TRBJ2-7	CASSPLTGQGKKQYF	TGTGCCAGCAGCCCCCTCACGGGACAGGGTAAAAAGCAGTACTTC
TRBD2	.	TRBV2	TRBJ2-5	CASNPVAGGLETQYF	TGTGCCAGCAATCCGGTAGCGGGAGGGTTGGAGACCCAGTACTTC
.	.	TRBV29-1	TRBJ2-4	CSVPGTHKSVRYF	TGCAGCGTCCCCGGGACCCACAAATCAGTAAGGTACTTC
.	.	TRBV14	TRBJ2-1	CASSPPRFNYNEQFF	TGTGCCAGCAGCCCGCCTAGATTCAACTACAATGAGCAGTTCTTC
TRBD2	.	TRBV27	TRBJ2-1	CASNTKDSGTSGSLHEQFF	TGTGCCAGCAACACTAAAGATTCCGGGACTAGCGGGAGTCTTCATGAGCAGTTCTTC
.	.	TRBV7-9	TRBJ1-1	CASSLGRDGEAFF	TGTGCCAGCAGCTTAGGCAGGGACGGTGAAGCTTTCTTT
TRBD2	once	TRBV11-2	TRBJ2-1	CASSLAGRAPNSEQFF	TGTGCCAGCAGCTTAGCTGGGAGGGCCCCTAATAGTGAGCAGTTCTTC
.	once	TRBV7-9	TRBJ2-1	CASSLVGVEQFF	TGTGCCAGCAGCTTAGTGGGCGTAGAGCAGTTCTTC
.	.	TRBV5-6	TRBJ1-3	CASSETTWSSGNTIYF	TGTGCCAGCAGCGAAACAACTTGGAGCTCTGGAAACACCATATATTTT
.	.	TRBV7-3	TRBJ2-7	CASSPRGSYEQYF	TGTGCCAGCAGCCCACGGGGATCCTACGAGCAGTACTTC
.	.	TRBV9	TRBJ2-1	CASSGAVSSYNEQFF	TGTGCCAGCAGCGGAGCGGTAAGCTCCTACAATGAGCAGTTCTTC
.	.	TRBV5-6	TRBJ2-2	CASSLRFGFRVSGELFF	TGTGCCAGCAGCTTACGTTTTGGGTTTCGTGTCTCCGGGGAGCTGTTTTTT
.	.	TRBV7-9	TRBJ2-1	CASEPSTYNEQFF	TGTGCCAGCGAACCGAGCACCTACAATGAGCAGTTCTTC
.	.	TRBV7-9	TRBJ1-2	CASSLSLRDGYTF	TGTGCCAGCAGCTTAAGCTTGAGGGATGGCTACACCTTC
TRBD1	.	TRBV7-9	TRBJ2-7	CASSLGGTGPYEQYF	TGTGCCAGCAGCCTAGGGGGGACAGGGCCCTACGAGCAGTACTTC
TRBD2	.	TRBV29-1	TRBJ2-7	CSGLLAGVHEQYF	TGCAGCGGCCTACTAGCGGGAGTTCATGAGCAGTACTTC
.	.	TRBV28	TRBJ2-2	CASSITGSNTGELFF	TGTGCCAGCAGTATAACAGGGTCGAACACCGGGGAGCTGTTTTTT
TRBD2	.	TRBV6-5	TRBJ2-3	CASRGGNTQYF	TGTGCCAGCAGGGGGGGGAATACGCAGTATTTT
TRBD2	once	TRBV7-9	TRBJ2-1	CASSSLLGLRYNEQFF	TGTGCCAGCAGCTCCCTACTGGGACTACGTTACAATGAGCAGTTCTTC
.	.	TRBV7-9	TRBJ1-2	CASWDRDINGYTF	TGTGCCAGCTGGGACCGGGACATAAATGGCTACACCTTC
.	.	TRBV9	TRBJ1-1	CASSVAGGNTEAFF	TGTGCCAGCAGCGTAGCCGGGGGAAACACTGAAGCTTTCTTT
TRBD1	.	TRBV11-2	TRBJ2-7	CASTFGTGDSREQYF	TGTGCCAGCACCTTCGGGACAGGGGACTCTCGCGAGCAGTACTTC
.	.	TRBV27	TRBJ2-7	CASSLSEQEPSHEQYF	TGTGCCAGCAGTTTATCGGAACAGGAACCATCCCACGAGCAGTACTTC
TRBD1	.	TRBV6-5	TRBJ1-4	CASSYFQGAEKLFF	TGTGCCAGCAGTTACTTCCAGGGGGCGGAAAAACTGTTTTTT
.	.	TRBV7-9	TRBJ2-5	CASSLLLGAEETQYF	TGTGCCAGCAGCTTGCTGCTCGGGGCAGAAGAGACCCAGTACTTC
.	once	TRBV4-1	TRBJ2-3	CASSPDASDTQYF	TGCGCCAGCAGCCCAGACGCCAGCGATACGCAGTATTTT
.	.	TRBV9	TRBJ2-1	CASSPGGYNEQFF	TGTGCCAGCAGCCCCGGAGGCTACAATGAGCAGTTCTTC
.	.	TRBV9	TRBJ2-1	CASRKAGADEQFF	TGTGCCAGCAGAAAGGCCGGGGCGGACGAGCAGTTCTTC